The 15 T cell receptor beta chains given below trace back to one sample, sequenced in a study of cytotoxic CD8 clonotypes in ibrutinib-treated CLL. Measured with immunoSEQ multiplex PCR; TCRdb has only the in-frame clones, and not every one. The data show 90,000 to 100,000 clones, with 70% to 85% seen just once and less than 35% held by the top ten. The specimen was PBMCs, collected after 12 months of ibrutinib treatment. These receptors were obtained from a human donor with chronic lymphocytic leukemia.

This rearrangement joins TRBV6-5 to TRBJ1-1; D might be TRBD1 (6 bases). The germline gives CDR1 MNHEY, CDR2 SVGAGI. V lost 5 bases, J lost 11 bases, and 15 bases lay in between. The CDR3 is made up of 12 amino acids. This chain's CDR3 is CASSGNGQFAFF. CDR3 nucleotide sequence: TGTGCCAGCAGTGGAAATGGACAGTTCGCTTTCTTT.

The V gene is TRBV5-1, the J gene TRBJ1-4; 10 bases agree with TRBD1. V trimming: 4 bases; J trimming: 5 bases; junction bases outside the gene matches: 5. CDR3 length: 15 residues. CDR1 and CDR2 from the germline V gene are SGHRS and YFSETQ. Here the CDR3 DNA reads TGCGCCAGCAGCGCAGACAGGGGGCGGAATGAAAAACTGTTTTTT. Its protein product is CASSADRGRNEKLFF.

This sequence joins TRBV18 and TRBJ2-2; no clear D gene. The germline V and J ends were trimmed by 0 bases and 5 bases, with 7 bases remaining between them. CDR3 length: 14 residues. Germline CDR1 and CDR2: KGHSH and LQKENI. The CDR3 protein is CASSPPEKTGELFF. The CDR3 DNA is TGTGCCAGCTCACCACCGGAAAAGACCGGGGAGCTGTTTTTT.

V and J are TRBV2 and TRBJ2-7, with 10 bases lining up with TRBD2. The J segment lost 2 bases and the V segment lost 8 bases, leaving 9 bases of the junction unmatched. The CDR3 consists of 15 residues. Germline CDR1 reads SNHLY; CDR2 reads FYNNEI. The CDR3 region is CASDGSGGGPYEQYF. The CDR3 DNA follows: TGTGCCAGCGATGGAAGCGGGGGGGGCCCCTACGAGCAGTACTTC.

The J gene is TRBJ2-1, the V gene TRBV5-1, with TRBD2 identical over 15 bases. The CDR3 runs to 16 residues. With V trimmed by 4 bases and J by 5 bases, 4 bases remained unmatched. Germline CDR1 SGHRS, CDR2 YFSETQ. The CDR3 here is CASSPGLAGGHNEQFF. CDR3 coding DNA: TGCGCCAGCAGCCCGGGACTAGCGGGGGGCCACAATGAGCAGTTCTTC.

The rearrangement links TRBV28 to TRBJ2-7, with D possibly TRBD1 on 5 matching bases. The CDR3 contains 15 residues. Deletions cut 2 bases from V and 5 bases from J, with 16 bases between. Germline lookup yields CDR1 MDHEN and CDR2 SYDVKM. CDR3: CASSLSWGEWDEQYF. In DNA form, the CDR3 reads TGTGCCAGCAGTTTAAGCTGGGGCGAGTGGGACGAGCAGTACTTC.

The chain uses TRBV5-4 and TRBJ2-3; the D gene is possibly TRBD2 (5 bases). V shed 2 bases and J shed 5 bases, with 6 bases lying between them. The CDR3 is 12 amino acids. Per the germline V gene, CDR1 is SGHNT and CDR2 is YYREEE (reference sequence). The CDR3 DNA is TGTGCCAGCAGCTTCGGGGAAGATACGCAGTATTTT. The encoded protein is CASSFGEDTQYF.

J is TRBJ1-3 and V is TRBV7-8; a possible D gene is TRBD1 (5 bases). The CDR3 length is 14 residues. The germline V gene has CDR1 SGHVS and CDR2 FQNEAQ. V was cut by 4 bases and J by 1 base, with 8 bases left in between. Here the CDR3 reads CASSSGLSGNTIYF. Written as DNA, the CDR3 is TGTGCCAGCAGCTCGGGACTATCTGGAAACACCATATATTTT.

Only a few counts were recorded for this clone. The chain employs TRBV4-1 and TRBJ1-4; 7 nucleotides line up with TRBD1. Germline V gene data show CDR1 as MGHRA and CDR2 as YSYEKL. The CDR3 is 15 amino acids. V trimming: 1 base; J trimming: 15 bases; junction bases outside the gene matches: 14. DNA for the CDR3: TGCGCCAGCAGCCAAGCCGACAGGGAAGCAGGAATGGTGTTTTTT. It is translated as CASSQADREAGMVFF.

The chain employs TRBV7-6 and TRBJ1-4; 10 bases are shared with TRBD1. The germline CDR1 and CDR2 sequences are SGHVS and FNYEAQ. CDR3 size: 15 residues. J gave up 6 bases and V 5 bases, and 6 bases lay outside the gene matches. Here the CDR3 reads CASSPPGTGDEKLFF. The CDR3 DNA is TGTGCCAGCAGCCCTCCGGGGACAGGGGATGAAAAACTGTTTTTT.

This clone appeared a few times. The chain couples TRBV7-8 to TRBJ1-2; possibly TRBD1 for D (5 bases). This CDR3 has 13 residues. Trimming stripped 1 base from V and 9 bases from J, with 12 bases between. CDR1 and CDR2 from the germline V gene are SGHVS and FQNEAQ. The CDR3 loop reads CASSLGGTMSYTF. CDR3 bases: TGTGCCAGCAGCTTAGGTGGGACTATGAGCTACACCTTC.

DNA for the CDR3: TGTGCCTGGAGGACAGGGGGCGCGGCCGGGGAGCTGTTTTTT. This sequence encodes CAWRTGGAAGELFF. This chain uses TRBV30 with TRBJ2-2, with 10 bases fitting TRBD1. J was trimmed by 6 bases and V by 3 bases; bases with no gene match: 4. Germline V CDR1 and CDR2: GTSNPN, SVGIG (reference sequence). This CDR3 is built from 14 residues. Full variable domain (missing parts from reference TRBV30 and TRBJ2-2): SQTIHQWPATLVQPVGSPLSLECTVEGTSNPNLYWYRQAAGRGLQLLFYSVGIGQISSEVPQNLSASRPQDRQFILSSKKLLLSDSGFYLCAWRTGGAAGELFFGEGSRLTVL.

The chain carries TRBV6-5 and TRBJ2-3; the D gene is possibly TRBD2 (5 bases). In germline, CDR1 is MNHEY, CDR2 SVGAGI. Trimming stripped 8 bases from V and 4 bases from J, with 13 bases between. This CDR3 spans 13 amino acids. The CDR3 is CASHRGQADTQYF. CDR3 nucleotide sequence: TGTGCCAGCCACCGAGGGCAGGCAGATACGCAGTATTTT.

This chain uses TRBV5-1 with TRBJ2-7; possible D gene TRBD1, 5 bases. The ends were cut back, 0 bases at V and 0 bases at J, with 10 bases in the middle. This CDR3 has 15 amino acids. Germline CDR1 reads SGHRS; CDR2 reads YFSETQ. DNA for the CDR3: TGCGCCAGCAGCTTGGTCGAGCAGGGCTCCTACGAGCAGTACTTC. Residues: CASSLVEQGSYEQYF.

The count of this clone is one. The CDR3 DNA follows: TGTGCCATCAGTGCGACAGGGAATCCCAAAACGGATACGCAGTATTTT. Translated: CAISATGNPKTDTQYF. This sequence joins TRBV10-3 and TRBJ2-3, with TRBD1 matching over 7 bases. The CDR3 has 16 amino acids. Losses at the gene ends were 4 bases for V and 6 bases for J; bases not matched to a gene: 13. Germline V CDR1 and CDR2: ENHRY, SYGVKD.